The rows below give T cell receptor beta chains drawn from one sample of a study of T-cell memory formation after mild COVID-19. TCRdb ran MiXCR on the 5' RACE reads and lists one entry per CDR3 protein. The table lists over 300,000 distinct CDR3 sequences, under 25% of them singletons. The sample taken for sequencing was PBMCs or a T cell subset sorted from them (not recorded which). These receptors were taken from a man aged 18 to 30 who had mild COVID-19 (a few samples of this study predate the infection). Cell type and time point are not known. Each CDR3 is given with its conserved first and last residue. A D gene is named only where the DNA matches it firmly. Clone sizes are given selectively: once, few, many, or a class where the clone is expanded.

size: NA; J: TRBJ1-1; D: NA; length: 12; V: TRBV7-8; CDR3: CASSSGSPEAFF; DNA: TGTGCCAGCAGTTCGGGATCCCCTGAAGCTTTCTTT
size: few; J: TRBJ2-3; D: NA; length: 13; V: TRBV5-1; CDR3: CASTSASTDTQYF; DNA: TGCGCCAGCACTAGCGCTAGCACAGATACGCAGTATTTT
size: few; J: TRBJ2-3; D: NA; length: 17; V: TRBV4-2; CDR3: CASSQEVVGGGAYAPYF; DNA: NA
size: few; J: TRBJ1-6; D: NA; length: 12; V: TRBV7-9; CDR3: CASSLSDSPLHF; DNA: TGTGCCAGCAGCTTATCGGATTCACCCCTCCACTTT
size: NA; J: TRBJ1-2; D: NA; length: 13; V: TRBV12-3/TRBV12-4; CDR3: CASSPTPGYGYTF; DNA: TGTGCCAGCAGTCCTACACCAGGCTATGGCTACACCTTC
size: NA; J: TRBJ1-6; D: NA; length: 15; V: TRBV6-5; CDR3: CASSSSWGLGSPLHF; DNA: TGTGCCAGCAGTTCCTCATGGGGCCTGGGTTCACCCCTCCACTTT
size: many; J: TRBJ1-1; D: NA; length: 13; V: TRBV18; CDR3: CASSPGVNTEAFF; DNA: TGTGCCAGCTCCCCAGGGGTGAACACTGAAGCTTTCTTT
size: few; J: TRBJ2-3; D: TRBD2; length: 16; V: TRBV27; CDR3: CASSLRGTSQADTQYF; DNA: TGTGCCAGCAGTCTGAGAGGGACTAGCCAGGCGGATACGCAGTATTTT
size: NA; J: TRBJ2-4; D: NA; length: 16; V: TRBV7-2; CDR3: CASSLAGGVAKNIQYF; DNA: TGTGCCAGCAGCTTAGCCGGCGGGGTAGCCAAAAACATTCAGTACTTC
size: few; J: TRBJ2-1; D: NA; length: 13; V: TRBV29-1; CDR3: CSAGDPEGFEQFF; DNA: TGCAGCGCAGGGGACCCGGAGGGGTTTGAGCAGTTCTTC
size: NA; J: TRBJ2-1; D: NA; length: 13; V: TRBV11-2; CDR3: CASSQRTYNEQFF; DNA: TGTGCCAGCAGCCAGCGGACCTACAATGAGCAGTTCTTC
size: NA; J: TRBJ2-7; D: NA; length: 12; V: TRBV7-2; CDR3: CASSLSGPEQYF; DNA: TGTGCCAGCAGCTTATCCGGCCCCGAGCAGTACTTC
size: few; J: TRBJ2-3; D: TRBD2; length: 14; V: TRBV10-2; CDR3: CASQAGGPGDTQYF; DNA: TGCGCCAGCCAAGCGGGGGGGCCGGGAGATACGCAGTATTTT
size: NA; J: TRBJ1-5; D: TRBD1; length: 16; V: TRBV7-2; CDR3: CASSSNPTGVGQPQHF; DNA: TGTGCCAGCAGCTCCAACCCGACAGGGGTTGGTCAGCCCCAGCATTTT
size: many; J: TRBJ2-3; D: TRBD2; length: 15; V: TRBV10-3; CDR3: CAITTSGESTDTQYF; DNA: TGTGCCATCACGACTAGCGGGGAGAGCACAGATACGCAGTATTTT
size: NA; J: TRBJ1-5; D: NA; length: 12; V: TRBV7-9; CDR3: CASSEGSQPQHF; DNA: TGTGCCAGCAGCGAGGGTTCCCAGCCCCAGCATTTT
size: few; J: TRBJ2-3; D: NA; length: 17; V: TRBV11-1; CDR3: CASSPIGGPRSTDTQYF; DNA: TGTGCCAGCAGCCCCATAGGCGGGCCCCGGAGCACAGATACGCAGTATTTT
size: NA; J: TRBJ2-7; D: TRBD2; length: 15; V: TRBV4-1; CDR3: CASSPWGGAYYEQYF; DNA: TGCGCCAGCAGCCCCTGGGGGGGTGCCTACTACGAGCAGTACTTC
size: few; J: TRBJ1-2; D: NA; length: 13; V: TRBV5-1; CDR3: CASGPWLTDGYTF; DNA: TGCGCCAGCGGGCCTTGGCTAACGGATGGCTACACCTTC
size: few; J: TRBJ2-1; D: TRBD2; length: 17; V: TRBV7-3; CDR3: CASSLTGGLAGLGEQFF; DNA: TGTGCCAGCAGCTTAACCGGGGGACTAGCGGGTTTAGGGGAGCAGTTCTTC
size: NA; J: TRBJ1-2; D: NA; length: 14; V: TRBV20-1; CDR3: CSASPRQGRSGYTF; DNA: TGCAGTGCTAGCCCTCGGCAGGGTCGGAGTGGCTACACCTTC
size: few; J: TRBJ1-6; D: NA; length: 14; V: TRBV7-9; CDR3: CASSVGGDNSPLHF; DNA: TGTGCCAGCAGCGTGGGCGGTGATAATTCACCCCTCCACTTT
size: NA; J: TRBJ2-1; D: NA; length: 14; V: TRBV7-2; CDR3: CASSLALLEHEQFF; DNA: TGTGCCAGCAGCTTAGCACTACTTGAACATGAGCAGTTCTTC
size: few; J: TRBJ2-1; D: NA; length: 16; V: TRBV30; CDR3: CAWRRGPPSSYNEQFF; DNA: TGTGCCTGGAGGCGGGGGCCCCCCAGCTCCTACAATGAGCAGTTCTTC
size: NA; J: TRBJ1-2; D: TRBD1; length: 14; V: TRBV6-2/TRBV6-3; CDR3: CASSGLTGSYGYTF; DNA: TGTGCCAGCAGCGGACTGACAGGGAGCTATGGCTACACCTTC
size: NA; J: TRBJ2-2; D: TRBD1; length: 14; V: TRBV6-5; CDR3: CASSAGTVTGELFF; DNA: TGTGCCAGCAGTGCCGGGACAGTCACCGGGGAGCTGTTTTTT
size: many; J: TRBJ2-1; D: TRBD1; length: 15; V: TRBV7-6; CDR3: CASSSTGGFYNEQFF; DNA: TGTGCCAGCAGCTCGACAGGGGGATTCTACAATGAGCAGTTCTTC
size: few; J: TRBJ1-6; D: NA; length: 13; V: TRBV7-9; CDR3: CASRGGFNSPLHF; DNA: TGTGCCAGCAGGGGTGGTTTTAATTCACCCCTCCACTTT
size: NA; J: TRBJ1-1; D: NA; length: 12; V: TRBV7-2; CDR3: CASSFYVTEAFF; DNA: TGTGCCAGCAGCTTTTATGTGACTGAAGCTTTCTTT
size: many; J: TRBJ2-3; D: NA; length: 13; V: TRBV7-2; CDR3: CASRTARGGTQYF; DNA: TGTGCCAGCAGGACGGCCCGTGGAGGCACGCAGTATTTT
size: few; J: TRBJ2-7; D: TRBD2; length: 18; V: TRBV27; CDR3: CASSSVKGSGANSYEQYF; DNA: TGTGCCAGCAGTTCTGTAAAGGGGAGCGGGGCGAACTCCTACGAGCAGTACTTC
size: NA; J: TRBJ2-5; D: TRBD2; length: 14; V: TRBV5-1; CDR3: CASSLASGAETQYF; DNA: TGCGCCAGCAGCTTGGCTAGCGGGGCGGAGACCCAGTACTTC
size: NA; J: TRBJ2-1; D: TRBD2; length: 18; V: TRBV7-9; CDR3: CASSFGAYPGLAYNEQFF; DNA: TGTGCCAGCAGCTTCGGGGCATACCCGGGACTAGCGTACAATGAGCAGTTCTTC
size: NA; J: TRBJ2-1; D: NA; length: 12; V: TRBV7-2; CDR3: CASSFAGVTQFF; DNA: TGTGCCAGCAGCTTTGCCGGGGTGACGCAGTTCTTC
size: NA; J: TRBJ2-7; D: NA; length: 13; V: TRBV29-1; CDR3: CSVGGVALYEQYF; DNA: TGCAGCGTTGGAGGGGTCGCCTTGTACGAGCAGTACTTC
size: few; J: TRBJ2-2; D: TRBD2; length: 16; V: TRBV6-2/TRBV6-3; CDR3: CASSYGSGGYTGELFF; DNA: TGTGCCAGCAGTTATGGAAGCGGGGGATATACCGGGGAGCTGTTTTTT
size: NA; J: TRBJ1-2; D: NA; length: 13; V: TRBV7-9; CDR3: CASSLRDGYGYTF; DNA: TGTGCCAGCAGTTTGCGGGACGGCTATGGCTACACCTTC
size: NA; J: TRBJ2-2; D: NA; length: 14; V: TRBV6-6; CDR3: CASMGEGWSGELFF; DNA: TGTGCCAGCATGGGCGAGGGGTGGAGCGGGGAGCTGTTTTTT
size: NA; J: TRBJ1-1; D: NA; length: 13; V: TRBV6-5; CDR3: CASKLGRNTEAFF; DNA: TGTGCCAGCAAGTTAGGCAGGAACACTGAAGCTTTCTTT
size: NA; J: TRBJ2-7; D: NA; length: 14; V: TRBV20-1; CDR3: CSARAGVGLYEQYF; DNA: TGCAGTGCTCGCGCAGGGGTGGGATTGTACGAGCAGTACTTC
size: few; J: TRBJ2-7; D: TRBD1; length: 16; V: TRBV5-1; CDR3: CASSWRGQGGSYEQYF; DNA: TGCGCCAGCAGCTGGAGGGGACAGGGAGGCTCCTACGAGCAGTACTTC
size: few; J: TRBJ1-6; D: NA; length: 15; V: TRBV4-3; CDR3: CASSQDRLATSPLHF; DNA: TGCGCCAGCAGCCAAGATCGGTTGGCCACATCACCCCTCCACTTT
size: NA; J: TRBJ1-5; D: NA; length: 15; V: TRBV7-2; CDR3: CASSLDTASNQPQHF; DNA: TGTGCCAGCAGCTTGGATACAGCGAGCAATCAGCCCCAGCATTTT